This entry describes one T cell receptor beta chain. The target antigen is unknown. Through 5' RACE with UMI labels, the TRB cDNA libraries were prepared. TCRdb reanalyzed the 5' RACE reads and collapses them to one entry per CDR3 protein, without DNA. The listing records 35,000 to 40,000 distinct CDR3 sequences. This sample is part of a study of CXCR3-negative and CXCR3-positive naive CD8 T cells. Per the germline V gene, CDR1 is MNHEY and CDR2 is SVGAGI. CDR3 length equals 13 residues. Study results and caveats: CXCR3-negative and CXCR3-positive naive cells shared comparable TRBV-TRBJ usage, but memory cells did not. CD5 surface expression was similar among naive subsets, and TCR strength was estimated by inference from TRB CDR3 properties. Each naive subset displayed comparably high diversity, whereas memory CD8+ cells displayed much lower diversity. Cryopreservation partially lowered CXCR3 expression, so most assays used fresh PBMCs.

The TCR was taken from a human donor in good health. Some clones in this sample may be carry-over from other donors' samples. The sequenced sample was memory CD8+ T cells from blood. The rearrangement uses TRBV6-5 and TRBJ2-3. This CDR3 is CASSYSKRNTQYF.